A selection of T cell receptor beta chains follows, all from one sample in a study of T cell repertoires in cytomegalovirus infection. No antigen has been assigned to these receptors. TCRdb re-called the reads through MiXCR, storing one row per CDR3 protein. The sample lists around 360,000 distinct CDR3 sequences, just under 35% seen once, with roughly 13% in the top ten. The source was cultured PBMCs, collected from culture after CMV antigen stimulation. The origin of the receptors is a human donor in good health (CMV status not recorded). Some clones in this sample may be carry-over from other donors' samples. CDR3s include the opening cysteine and the closing phenylalanine or tryptophan. Each record gives: V gene, clone size, D gene, J gene, CDR3 protein, CDR3 DNA. D genes are given only for firm matches. For some rows the clone size is stated as once, few or many, or as a class when expanded; others skip it.

TRBV6-6,-,-,TRBJ1-1,CASGRSGQIEAFF,TGTGCCAGCGGACGAAGTGGACAGATTGAAGCTTTCTTT
TRBV3-1,-,-,TRBJ2-5,CASSQSREETQYF,TGTGCCAGCAGCCAATCTAGGGAAGAGACCCAGTACTTC
TRBV5-1,-,TRBD1,TRBJ2-5,CASSGGTGQETQYF,TGCGCCAGCAGCGGAGGGACAGGGCAGGAGACCCAGTACTTC
TRBV7-9,-,TRBD1,TRBJ1-2,CASSFRDSDSRYTF,TGTGCCAGCAGCTTCCGGGACAGCGATTCCCGTTATACCTTC
TRBV7-2,-,-,TRBJ2-1,CASSPSAIYNEQFF,TGTGCCAGCAGCCCCTCGGCCATTTACAATGAGCAGTTCTTC
TRBV6-1,-,-,TRBJ1-1,CASSEDHRRMNTEAFF,TGTGCCAGCAGTGAAGATCACAGGAGAATGAACACTGAAGCTTTCTTT
TRBV6-2/TRBV6-3,-,-,TRBJ1-1,CASSLTRTEAFF,TGTGCCAGCAGTCTAACCCGTACCGAAGCTTTCTTT
TRBV7-8,few,-,TRBJ1-1,CASSLTRDPNTEAFF,TGTGCCAGCAGCTTAACAAGGGATCCGAACACTGAAGCTTTCTTT
TRBV11-3,few,TRBD2,TRBJ2-1,CASSSGGSNEQFF,TGTGCCAGCAGTTCGGGCGGGAGCAATGAGCAGTTCTTC
TRBV6-5,medium-sized,-,TRBJ1-1,CASSYRQPNTEAFF,TGTGCCAGCAGTTACCGGCAGCCGAACACTGAAGCTTTCTTT
TRBV7-2,-,TRBD1,TRBJ1-4,CASSLAAQGAIEKLFF,TGTGCCAGCAGCTTAGCGGCCCAGGGGGCGATTGAAAAACTGTTTTTT
TRBV5-1,-,-,TRBJ2-1,CASSLAVQGVNEQFF,TGCGCCAGCAGCTTGGCAGTCCAGGGAGTTAATGAGCAGTTCTTC
TRBV7-6,few,TRBD1,TRBJ2-5,CASSLKIPGQGETQYF,TGTGCCAGCAGCTTAAAGATTCCCGGACAGGGGGAGACCCAGTACTTC
TRBV2,-,-,TRBJ1-1,CASSARIPQGNTEAFF,TGTGCCAGCAGTGCCCGAATACCACAGGGGAACACTGAAGCTTTCTTT
TRBV7-2,many,TRBD2,TRBJ2-2,CASSLTLGGSFGELFF,TGTGCCAGCAGCTTAACGTTGGGCGGGAGCTTCGGGGAGCTGTTTTTT
TRBV2,-,-,TRBJ2-1,CASSELGPRGNEQFF,TGTGCCAGCAGTGAACTTGGCCCTAGGGGCAATGAGCAGTTCTTC
TRBV5-4,-,TRBD1,TRBJ2-1,CASRDASGTDSYNEQFF,TGTGCCAGCAGGGATGCGTCCGGGACAGACTCCTACAATGAGCAGTTCTTC
TRBV20-1,many,-,TRBJ1-1,CSARATDTEAFF,TGCAGTGCTAGGGCGACGGACACTGAAGCTTTCTTT
TRBV27,-,-,TRBJ1-1,CASTPSGANTEAFF,TGTGCCAGCACCCCCAGCGGGGCGAACACTGAAGCTTTCTTT
TRBV2,-,TRBD2,TRBJ2-2,CASSRLANTGELFF,TGTGCCAGCAGCCGACTAGCTAACACCGGGGAGCTGTTTTTT
TRBV20-1,few,-,TRBJ2-1,CSARKTLPGLPPNEQFF,TGCAGTGCTAGAAAAACTCTCCCGGGACTGCCCCCGAATGAGCAGTTCTTC
TRBV28,-,TRBD1,TRBJ1-1,CASRQTGWNTEAFF,TGTGCCAGCAGACAGACAGGGTGGAACACTGAAGCTTTCTTT
TRBV19,few,TRBD2,TRBJ2-3,CASSIPRTSGSRTDTQYF,TGTGCCAGTAGTATCCCCAGGACTAGCGGGAGTCGGACAGATACGCAGTATTTT
TRBV18,few,-,TRBJ1-1,CASSAKTNTEAFF,TGTGCCAGCTCAGCCAAGACGAACACTGAAGCTTTCTTT
TRBV4-3,-,TRBD2,TRBJ2-1,CASSQGWGRAYNEQFF,TGCGCCAGCAGCCAAGGATGGGGGAGGGCCTACAATGAGCAGTTCTTC
TRBV7-2,many,TRBD1,TRBJ1-2,CASSWRGQGHDGYTF,TGTGCCAGCAGCTGGAGAGGACAGGGGCACGATGGCTACACCTTC
TRBV7-9,-,-,TRBJ1-1,CASSLSLFREAATDTEAFF,TGTGCCAGCAGCTTATCCCTCTTCAGAGAAGCGGCGACGGACACTGAAGCTTTCTTT
TRBV7-9,few,-,TRBJ1-1,CAWRGALNTEAFF,TGTGCCTGGAGGGGGGCTTTGAACACTGAAGCTTTCTTT
TRBV7-2,few,TRBD2,TRBJ2-5,CASSPSGRRETQYF,TGTGCCAGCAGCCCTAGCGGGAGGAGGGAGACCCAGTACTTC
TRBV12-3/TRBV12-4,few,TRBD2,TRBJ2-7,CASSISGSQLGEQYF,TGTGCCAGCAGCATTAGCGGGAGCCAATTAGGCGAGCAGTACTTC
TRBV25-1,few,TRBD1,TRBJ1-2,CASSETGVGYTF,TGTGCCAGCAGTGAAACAGGGGTAGGCTACACCTTC
TRBV28,-,-,TRBJ1-2,CASSPGGQGQTGYTF,TGTGCCAGCAGCCCGGGGGGCCAAGGACAGACGGGCTACACCTTC
TRBV7-8,-,TRBD1,TRBJ1-5,CASRAGTGGVARTQPQHF,TGTGCCAGCAGGGCCGGGACAGGAGGGGTAGCTAGGACTCAGCCCCAGCATTTT
TRBV7-2,few,-,TRBJ1-1,CASSLRLGRGLRLPMNTEAFF,TGTGCCAGCAGCTTACGGTTGGGAAGGGGACTTCGTTTACCGATGAACACTGAAGCTTTCTTT
TRBV28,few,-,TRBJ1-1,CASSLLGPQTEAFF,TGTGCCAGCAGTTTATTAGGGCCACAGACTGAAGCTTTCTTT
TRBV7-2,many,TRBD1,TRBJ2-7,CASSIPGQGAWEQYF,TGTGCCAGCAGCATACCGGGACAGGGGGCGTGGGAGCAGTACTTC
TRBV5-4,-,TRBD2,TRBJ2-1,CASSPWTSGGNEQFF,TGTGCCAGCAGCCCCTGGACTAGCGGGGGTAATGAGCAGTTCTTC
TRBV7-2,many,-,TRBJ2-6,CASSLARGKRSLAQHSGANVLTF,TGTGCCAGCAGCTTAGCGCGGGGCAAACGAAGCCTAGCACAGCACTCTGGGGCCAACGTCCTGACTTTC
TRBV20-1,-,-,TRBJ2-2,CSARDPGAGELFF,TGCAGTGCTAGAGATCCGGGGGCCGGGGAGCTGTTTTTT
TRBV28,few,-,TRBJ1-2,CASIPGGSTNYGYTF,TGTGCCAGCATCCCCGGAGGGAGCACTAACTATGGCTACACCTTC
TRBV19,few,-,TRBJ1-2,CASSPTFIYGYTF,TGTGCCAGTAGCCCTACTTTCATTTATGGCTACACCTTC
TRBV28,-,-,TRBJ2-3,CASGRLGVVDTQYF,TGTGCCAGCGGTAGGCTAGGGGTGGTAGATACGCAGTATTTT
TRBV7-9,few,TRBD1,TRBJ2-1,CASSLAGDSRGDNEQFF,TGTGCCAGCAGCTTAGCTGGGGACAGTAGAGGGGACAATGAGCAGTTCTTC
TRBV6-2/TRBV6-3,few,-,TRBJ1-3,CASSYSDRGNTIYF,TGTGCCAGCAGTTACTCCGACAGAGGAAACACCATATATTTT
TRBV5-4,few,-,TRBJ2-4,CAIGSGGTAKNIQYF,TGTGCCATCGGCTCGGGCGGGACAGCCAAAAACATTCAGTACTTC
TRBV6-5,-,TRBD1,TRBJ1-1,CASSLQGGKNTEAFF,TGTGCCAGCAGCCTACAGGGGGGGAAGAACACTGAAGCTTTCTTT
TRBV20-1,-,-,TRBJ1-1,CSARGRASNTEAFF,TGCAGTGCTAGAGGCAGGGCGTCGAACACTGAAGCTTTCTTT
TRBV11-3,-,TRBD1,TRBJ2-1,CASSDRRGTGPYNEQFF,TGTGCCAGCAGCGACAGGAGAGGGACAGGCCCCTACAATGAGCAGTTCTTC
TRBV20-1,-,TRBD1,TRBJ2-1,CSARTGRGNEQFF,TGCAGTGCCCGGACAGGGCGGGGCAATGAGCAGTTCTTC
TRBV4-1,-,-,TRBJ2-1,CASMGRVGEQFF,TGCGCCAGCATGGGTCGGGTCGGTGAGCAGTTCTTC
TRBV11-2,-,-,TRBJ1-2,CASSFGSGPNYGYTF,TGTGCCAGCAGCTTTGGGTCGGGCCCTAACTATGGCTACACCTTC
TRBV7-2,few,-,TRBJ1-5,CASSLGPHQHF,TGTGCCAGCAGCTTGGGACCCCACCAGCATTTT
TRBV7-2,many,-,TRBJ2-2,CASSLGLAPNTGELFF,TGTGCCAGCAGCTTAGGTCTAGCTCCGAACACCGGGGAGCTGTTTTTT
TRBV11-2,-,TRBD2,TRBJ2-3,CASSSLAGGFGTDTQYF,TGTGCCAGCAGCTCTCTAGCGGGAGGGTTTGGCACAGATACGCAGTATTTT
TRBV20-1,-,-,TRBJ2-3,CSARASPTDTQYF,TGCAGTGCTAGGGCGAGCCCCACAGATACGCAGTATTTT
TRBV9,few,-,TRBJ2-2,CASSSPGSLANTGELFF,TGTGCCAGCAGCTCACCAGGGTCTCTGGCGAACACCGGGGAGCTGTTTTTT
TRBV20-1,-,-,TRBJ2-6,CSVRLGANVLTF,TGCAGTGTCAGGTTGGGGGCCAACGTCCTGACTTTC
TRBV5-1,-,TRBD2,TRBJ2-7,CASKNPGTSMHEQYF,TGCGCCAGCAAAAATCCCGGGACTAGCATGCACGAGCAGTACTTC
TRBV30,-,-,TRBJ1-1,CAWSSGVISEAFF,TGTGCCTGGAGTTCAGGGGTTATATCTGAAGCTTTCTTT
TRBV7-2,-,-,TRBJ1-1,CASSSRPHGDTEAFF,TGTGCCAGCAGCTCCCGACCACATGGGGACACTGAAGCTTTCTTT